This passage covers 13 T cell receptor beta chains from one sample sequenced in a study of T cell responses to AZD1222 COVID-19 vaccine. Method: immunoSEQ multiplex PCR; TCRdb's copy keeps in-frame clones and lacks some. The sample carries about 120,000 clones, around 91% recorded once. The input for sequencing was peripheral blood, taken 28 days after the second AZD1222 dose. Receptor source: an adult who received the AZD1222 COVID-19 vaccine.

The chain combines TRBV7-9 with TRBJ2-1, with 8 bases aligning to TRBD2. CDR1 is SEHNR and CDR2 is FQNEAQ in the germline V gene (reference sequence). The CDR3 is made up of 15 amino acids. V gave up 5 bases and J gave up 2 bases; unmatched junction bases: 5. The CDR3: CASSISGATYNEQFF. CDR3 sequence (DNA): TGTGCCAGCAGCATTAGCGGGGCTACCTACAATGAGCAGTTCTTC.

The V gene is TRBV5-1, the J gene TRBJ2-7; D is undetermined. The V and J ends lost 0 bases and 0 bases respectively, with 10 bases between them. Germline values: CDR1 SGHRS, CDR2 YFSETQ. The CDR3 sequence is 15 residues long. The CDR3 DNA follows: TGCGCCAGCAGCTTGGAAGGGCGAACCTCCTACGAGCAGTACTTC. Translated: CASSLEGRTSYEQYF. Full variable domain (missing parts from reference TRBV5-1 and TRBJ2-7): KAGVTQTPRYLIKTRGQQVTLSCSPISGHRSVSWYQQTPGQGLQFLFEYFSETQRNKGNFPGRFSGRQFSNSRSEMNVSTLELGDSALYLCASSLEGRTSYEQYFGPGTRLTVT.

The genes are TRBV30 and TRBJ2-5, with D tentatively TRBD2 (5 bases). This CDR3 region has 13 residues. The V end lost 4 bases, the J end lost 5 bases, and 14 bases lay between the germline ends. Germline values: CDR1 GTSNPN, CDR2 SVGIG (reference sequence). The CDR3 region has the DNA TGTGCCTGGAATCCGGGAATGGGGGAGACCCAGTACTTC. Translating it yields CAWNPGMGETQYF. Full variable domain (missing parts from reference TRBV30 and TRBJ2-5): SQTIHQWPATLVQPVGSPLSLECTVEGTSNPNLYWYRQAAGRGLQLLFYSVGIGQISSEVPQNLSASRPQDRQFILSSKKLLLSDSGFYLCAWNPGMGETQYFGPGTRLLVL.

The chain couples TRBV10-1 to TRBJ2-3; D call uncertain. This CDR3 spans 16 amino acids. The germline V and J ends were trimmed by 3 bases and 2 bases, with 15 bases remaining between them. Germline V CDR1 and CDR2: WNHNN, SYGVQD (reference sequence). The CDR3 spells CASSDGTIINTDTQYF. The CDR3 nucleotides read TGCGCCAGCAGTGATGGAACTATCATAAACACAGATACGCAGTATTTT.

The V call is TRBV11-3, the J call TRBJ1-3; D perhaps matches TRBD1 (6 bases). The CDR3 totals 15 residues. Looked up from germline, CDR1 is SGHNT and CDR2 is YENEEA. V lost 5 bases and J lost 2, with 13 bases in between. The CDR3 coding sequence is TGTGCCAGCAGCAACGACAGGCCCCCTGGAAACACCATATATTTT. This sequence encodes CASSNDRPPGNTIYF.

The V gene is TRBV19, the J gene TRBJ2-2; tentatively, D is TRBD1 or TRBD2 (8 bases each). Trimming stripped 3 bases from V and 1 base from J, with 15 bases between. The germline gives CDR1 LNHDA, CDR2 SQIVND (reference sequence). The CDR3 consists of 17 residues. The CDR3 DNA reads TGTGCCAGTAGTATCCGGGGGGGGACAGGGAACACCGGGGAGCTGTTTTTT. Encoded protein: CASSIRGGTGNTGELFF.

J is TRBJ1-3 and V is TRBV30; D may be TRBD1 (5 bases). The V gene lost 6 bases and the J gene lost 6 bases, with 15 bases spanning the gap. From germline, CDR1 is GTSNPN and CDR2 SVGIG (reference sequence). The length of the CDR3 is 13 residues. DNA for the CDR3: TGTGCCTGCACGGGACTCCCGGAAAACACCATATATTTT. Protein product: CACTGLPENTIYF. The full variable domain, rest sourced from reference TRBV30 and TRBJ1-3, is SQTIHQWPATLVQPVGSPLSLECTVEGTSNPNLYWYRQAAGRGLQLLFYSVGIGQISSEVPQNLSASRPQDRQFILSSKKLLLSDSGFYLCACTGLPENTIYFGEGSWLTVV.

The chain employs TRBV7-3 and TRBJ2-3; D may be TRBD1 (5 bases). The CDR3 is made up of 14 amino acids. Looked up from germline, CDR1 is SGHTA and CDR2 is FQGTGA. Trimming pared 3 bases from V and 1 base from J, leaving 8 bases between. The CDR3 DNA sequence: TGTGCCAGCAGCTTCGGCAGGGGCACAGATACGCAGTATTTT. This translates into CASSFGRGTDTQYF.

This chain connects TRBV28 to TRBJ1-3; D not certain. Trimming cost V 3 bases and J 7 bases, with 16 bases left between them. The CDR3 spans 15 residues. Germline assignment: CDR1 MDHEN and CDR2 SYDVKM. The CDR3, as DNA: TGTGCCAGCAGTTTCCCCCGCAAGATGGAGAACACCATATATTTT. Its protein product is CASSFPRKMENTIYF.

The V and J genes are TRBV28 and TRBJ1-2; TRBD1 matches 8 bases. The CDR3 sequence is 14 residues long. Trimming at V came to 9 bases and at J to 3 bases, leaving 9 bases not matched to a gene. Germline CDR1 and CDR2: MDHEN and SYDVKM. This chain's CDR3 is CASRQGMGDYGYTF. CDR3 DNA: TGTGCCAGTAGACAGGGGATGGGGGACTATGGCTACACCTTC.

The rearrangement links TRBV10-3 to TRBJ1-1; D remains ambiguous. Trimming left V 6 bases short and J 2 bases short, with 13 bases between. From germline, CDR1 is ENHRY and CDR2 SYGVKD. The CDR3 loop spans 14 amino acids. The CDR3 nucleotides are TGTGCCATCAGGGGGTCCGGCAGTAACACTGAAGCTTTCTTT. It encodes CAIRGSGSNTEAFF.

The V call is TRBV27, the J call TRBJ1-1; D perhaps matches TRBD1 (5 bases). Trimming pared 5 bases from V and 5 bases from J, leaving 24 bases between. Germline V CDR1 and CDR2: MNHEY, SMNVEV (reference sequence). The CDR3 runs to 17 residues. For the CDR3, the DNA is TGTGCCAGCAGTACAACTCCAGGGTTCAGGTTTGGGACTGAAGCTTTCTTT. This sequence encodes CASSTTPGFRFGTEAFF.

The table lists this clone with a count of one. The J gene is TRBJ2-6, the V gene TRBV5-1; weak D call: TRBD2 (6 bases). V lost 4 bases and J lost 4, with 21 bases in between. This CDR3 is 18 amino acids long. Germline CDR1 SGHRS, CDR2 YFSETQ. CDR3 region: CASSPRGGPLIGANVLTF. In nucleotides, the CDR3 is TGCGCCAGCAGCCCACGGGGAGGTCCGCTCATCGGGGCCAACGTCCTGACTTTC.